This T cell receptor (beta chain) was found in a study of blood T cell repertoires in COVID-19. The wider study: Both acute and convalescent COVID-19 samples were obtained from the United States, Italy and Spain. Sample material is recorded as cDNA or gDNA derived from T cells, B-cell-depleted T cells, or PBMCs.

Original processing methods: Amplified reference gene primers provided the basis for estimating nucleated cell counts. Assay used: immunoSEQ multiplex PCR; TCRdb lists only in-frame clones, some missing. That table gives V, J and clone size, and the DNA gave D and trimming. The table lists some 140,000 clones, roughly 85% of them singletons. Deletions cut 4 bases from V and 9 bases from J, with 15 bases between. This CDR3 contains 13 residues. CDR1 is MNHEY and CDR2 is SMNVEV in the germline V gene (reference sequence). The clonotype was recovered from a man aged 55 to 70 with acute or convalescent COVID-19. Sequencing was performed on peripheral blood. This chain uses TRBV27 with TRBJ1-2, with a possible D match to TRBD1 (6 bases). CDR3 bases: TGTGCCAGCAGTTATACAGGGAGCGATAGCTACACCTTC. Amino acid sequence: CASSYTGSDSYTF.